This passage covers 8 T cell receptor beta chains from one sample sequenced in a study of cytomegalovirus exposure and HLA in healthy donors. PCR involved 60 Vbeta and 13 Jbeta primers. Produced via immunoSEQ multiplex PCR; TCRdb's table is partial and in-frame only. The sample holds about 120,000 clones, over 65% seen once. The sequenced sample was PBMCs. Every receptor here comes from a middle-aged woman in good health and CMV-seropositive.

The chain is built from TRBV7-9 and TRBJ2-7; 9 positions agree with TRBD1. J lost 5 bases, V lost 6 bases, and 8 bases had no gene match. The CDR3 is 14 residues long. Per the germline V gene, CDR1 is SEHNR and CDR2 is FQNEAQ (reference sequence). The CDR3 protein is CASSASGTGNEQYF. CDR3 coding DNA: TGTGCCAGCAGTGCCTCCGGGACAGGGAACGAGCAGTACTTC. The full variable domain, in which reference TRBV7-9 and TRBJ2-7 provide the parts outside the CDR3, is DTGVSQNPRHKITKRGQNVTFRCDPISEHNRLYWYRQTLGQGPEFLTYFQNEAQLEKSRLLSDRFSAERPKGSFSTLEIQRTEQGDSAMYLCASSASGTGNEQYFGPGTRLTVT.

The V gene is TRBV14, the J gene TRBJ1-1; 8 bases are a match to TRBD1. The germline gives CDR1 SGHDN, CDR2 FVKESK. The CDR3 loop spans 14 amino acids. J gave up 7 bases and V 1 base, and 5 bases lay outside the gene matches. The CDR3 nucleotides read TGTGCCAGCAGCCAAGTCCAGGGGGCTGGTGAAGCTTTCTTT. This sequence encodes CASSQVQGAGEAFF.

The rearrangement joins TRBV6-5 to TRBJ1-1; D gene unclear. Germline V gene sequence: CDR1 MNHEY, CDR2 SVGAGI. CDR3 length equals 15 residues. V gave up 6 bases and J gave up 1 base, with 15 bases separating them. The CDR3 sequence: CASSKRPMGNTEAFF. CDR3 sequence (DNA): TGTGCCAGCAGCAAGAGGCCGATGGGGAACACTGAAGCTTTCTTT.

J is TRBJ1-2 and V is TRBV6-5, with TRBD1 matching 9 bases. The junction had 7 bases not matched to a gene; V was cut back by 6 bases and J by 2 bases. The CDR3 consists of 15 residues. In germline, CDR1 is MNHEY, CDR2 SVGAGI. The CDR3: CASRTQGARNYGYTF. The CDR3 DNA sequence: TGTGCCAGCAGGACACAGGGGGCGAGGAACTATGGCTACACCTTC.

This rearrangement joins TRBV7-9 to TRBJ2-1; 12 nucleotides agree with TRBD2. The CDR3 is 16 amino acids. J lost 9 bases, V lost 3 bases, and 9 bases had no gene match. The germline CDR1 and CDR2 sequences are SEHNR and FQNEAQ (reference sequence). CDR3 protein: CASSFPSGRGGSEQFF. CDR3 coding DNA: TGTGCCAGCAGCTTTCCTAGCGGGAGGGGTGGTTCTGAGCAGTTCTTC.

V gene TRBV16 combines with J gene TRBJ1-4; 9 bases fit TRBD1. The CDR3 is 16 amino acids. Trimming cost V 3 bases and J 0 bases; bases outside gene matches: 2. Germline V CDR1 and CDR2: KGHSY, FQNENV. CDR3 protein: CASSQRQGATNEKLFF. CDR3 bases: TGTGCCAGCAGCCAGAGACAGGGGGCAACTAATGAAAAACTGTTTTTT.

J is TRBJ2-3 and V is TRBV11-3; maybe TRBD2 (5 bases). This CDR3 is 14 amino acids long. Deletions cut 5 bases from V and 4 bases from J, with 13 bases between. CDR1 is SGHNT, CDR2 YENEEA, per germline. The CDR3 DNA reads TGTGCCAGCAGCAGCGGACCCCGCCCAGATACGCAGTATTTT. Encoded protein: CASSSGPRPDTQYF. The variable domain in full, completed from reference TRBV11-3 and TRBJ2-3, reads EAGVVQSPRYKIIEKKQPVAFWCNPISGHNTLYWYLQNLGQGPELLIRYENEEAVDDSQLPKDRFSAERLKGVDSTLKIQPAELGDSAVYLCASSSGPRPDTQYFGPGTRLTVL.

The gene calls are TRBV4-2 and TRBJ2-6; a possible D gene is TRBD2 (5 bases). CDR1 and CDR2 from the germline V gene are LGHNA and YNFKEQ. Trimming left V 1 base short and J 0 bases short, with 13 bases between. CDR3 size: 18 residues. CDR3: CASSQVGIGPSGANVLTF. The CDR3 DNA is TGTGCCAGCAGCCAAGTCGGGATAGGGCCCTCTGGGGCCAACGTCCTGACTTTC.